Included here is one T cell receptor beta chain sequence, with context. The entry originates in a study of chronic HIV infection and antiretroviral therapy. Germline lookup yields CDR1 MDHEN and CDR2 SYDVKM. V was cut by 10 bases and J by 4 bases, with 19 bases left in between. This CDR3 contains 14 residues. Each CDR3 protein is one row after TCRdb ran MiXCR on the 5' RACE reads. The sample yields 40,000 to 50,000 distinct CDR3 sequences, about a fifth seen once. The sequence was collected from an adult who had HIV and had not received antiretroviral therapy, or was an uninfected healthy control (not recorded which). The rearrangement links TRBV28 to TRBJ1-1; D call uncertain. The sequenced sample consisted of peripheral blood. The CDR3: CATSENTVGTEAFF. The DNA for the CDR3 is TGTGCCACCTCAGAGAACACCGTGGGCACTGAAGCTTTCTTT.